This TCR beta chain was sequenced during a study of T cell changes during pregnancy in multiple sclerosis. This table comes from immunoSEQ multiplex PCR, and its TCRdb copy is limited to in-frame clones, with some not included. The sample yields approximately 48,000 clones, roughly 94% seen once. This CDR3 comprises 11 residues. CDR1 and CDR2 (germline): DFQATT, SNEGSKA (reference sequence). Trimming took 5 bases from V and 6 from J; bases not matched to a gene: 0. This clonotype originated in a female donor with multiple sclerosis, enrolled in a pregnancy study. The material sequenced was CD4+ T cells from peripheral blood mononuclear cells, taken in the second trimester of pregnancy. The chain links TRBV20-1 to TRBJ2-4, with 8 bases that match TRBD1. CDR3 DNA: TGCAGTGCTGACAGGGGAAACATTCAGTACTTC. It yields the protein CSADRGNIQYF.